This T cell receptor (beta chain) comes out of a study of T cells in Graves' hyperthyroidism and ophthalmopathy. Regarding the study as a whole: Most thyroid clonotypes expanded above 0.001 appeared in blood too.

RNA transcripts provided the source from which TCR beta CDR3 regions were amplified. Carried out on the TCR CDR3, a first-round RT-PCR used the HTBI primer set. MiXCR, applied by TCRdb to the multiplex PCR reads, yields one record per CDR3 protein. The profile shows approximately 600,000 distinct CDR3 sequences, around 14% of them singletons. Thyroid ultrasound and orbital computed tomography, with clinical symptoms and serum thyroxine and TRAb, informed diagnoses. Ten or more counts support this clonotype. The antigen is unknown. With 3 bases removed from V and 2 bases from J, the gap between germline ends came to 11 bases. CDR1 SGHTA and CDR2 FQGNSA come from the germline V gene. The CDR3 runs 14 residues.

The sequence was collected from a woman younger than 45 with Graves' hyperthyroidism that later progressed to Graves' ophthalmopathy. The chain uses TRBV7-2 and TRBJ2-7; tentatively, D is TRBD1 (6 bases). Input material: blood. CDR3 sequence: CASSFDRLPYEQYF. CDR3 sequence (DNA): TGTGCCAGCAGCTTCGACAGGCTCCCCTACGAGCAGTACTTC.